This T cell receptor beta chain was sequenced during a study of neoadjuvant nivolumab and ipilimumab in lung cancer. Germline values: CDR1 SGHDT, CDR2 YYEEEE. Trimming took off 7 bases at V and 10 bases at J, with 21 bases between the two ends. This CDR3 comprises 15 residues. Study findings and constraints: From pretherapy to surgery, tumor richness and clonality rose with dual therapy. Resected tumors had greater TCR richness and clonality than uninvolved lung. Pathologic regression was not significantly tied to TCR clonality.

With respect to this clone: Its antigen is still unknown.

The protocol was immunoSEQ multiplex PCR, while the TCRdb copy is restricted to in-frame clones and leaves out a portion. The sample holds over 25,000 clones, about three quarters seen once. The gene calls are TRBV5-6 and TRBJ1-6; D is ambiguous. The sequence was obtained from an adult with non-small cell lung cancer. Sequencing used tumor tissue, obtained after neoadjuvant nivolumab, alone or with ipilimumab, at or shortly before surgery. Here the CDR3 DNA reads TGTGCCAGCGGGATAGGCCTCGCGCTTGGGTCACCCCTCCACTTT. Amino acids: CASGIGLALGSPLHF.